This T cell receptor (beta chain) comes out of a study of metastatic and nonmetastatic thyroid tumors. This CDR3 contains 16 residues. CDR1 and CDR2 (germline): LNHDA, SQIVND (reference sequence). Unmatched junction bases numbered 11, after V lost 5 bases and J lost 9 bases. Until they underwent thyroid surgery, no patient had received any treatment. From the PCR reads, TCRdb re-called clones with MiXCR. The repertoire has thousands of clones, less than 40% of them found once; the top ten carry over 12%. The sample was adjacent normal tissue. The source is a male donor with papillary thyroid cancer or a benign thyroid nodule (not recorded which). Some clones in this sample may be carry-over from other donors' samples. The chain links TRBV19 to TRBJ2-1; 12 bases are shared with TRBD1. The CDR3 sequence: CASSLHPGQGASEQFF. The CDR3, as DNA: TGTGCCAGTAGTCTCCACCCGGGACAGGGGGCTTCTGAGCAGTTCTTC.